This T cell receptor (beta chain) was recorded in a study of cytomegalovirus exposure and HLA in healthy donors. PCR was performed using 60 Vbeta and 13 Jbeta primers. Profiling relied on immunoSEQ multiplex PCR, and the TCRdb table lists in-frame clones only, not all of them. This sample has 90,000 to 140,000 clones, with 69% found just once. Germline loops: CDR1 MNHEY, CDR2 SVGAGI. The length of the CDR3 is 12 residues. V was pared by 5 bases and J by 7 bases, with 11 bases between. This chain joins TRBV6-5 and TRBJ1-2; D is perhaps TRBD1 (5 bases). What was sequenced was PBMCs. This sequence originates from a young man in good health and CMV-seronegative. The CDR3 loop reads CASSNGGIGYTF. CDR3 bases: TGTGCCAGCAGTAACGGGGGAATTGGCTACACCTTC.